This T cell receptor beta chain was recorded in a study of vaccination and CD4 T cells after COVID-19. Study in general: Samples taken post-COVID came a median about 3 months after diagnosis, ranging from 35 to 161.

Treatment meaning: roughly 11-day PBMC culture with coronavirus spike peptide pools or control peptides (ViraFEST assay). In regard to this clonotype: Its antigen remains unknown.

The Oncomine TCR Beta short-read assay sequenced DNA from cultured CD4+ T cells. TCRdb passed the PCR reads through MiXCR, listing each CDR3 protein once. This sample has 20,000 to 25,000 distinct CDR3 sequences; 67% occur once, and the top ten carry about 16%. The CDR3 totals 16 residues. Germline values: CDR1 LNHNV, CDR2 YYDKDF (reference sequence). Trimming took 0 bases from V and 1 from J, leaving 12 bases between them. V and J are TRBV15 and TRBJ1-1; D not certain. This TCR derives from a human donor who received a COVID-19 vaccine. Sequencing was performed on CD4+ T cells from blood, cultured in vitro, taken after SARS-CoV-2 vaccination. The CDR3 loop is CATSRDLDFRNTEAFF. In nucleotides, the CDR3 is TGTGCCACCAGCAGAGATTTAGACTTCAGGAACACTGAAGCTTTCTTT.